This T cell receptor (beta chain) appears in the sequencing data of a study of breast tumors, draining lymph nodes, adjacent tissues. TCRdb reprocessed the multiplex PCR reads via MiXCR and lists one record per CDR3 protein. The top ten hold more than 4% of the sample, which has 150,000 to 200,000 distinct CDR3 sequences, around 33% seen once. Axillary draining lymph nodes of breast cancer patients supplied the node samples. Germline CDR1 reads SNHLY; CDR2 reads FYNNEI. The CDR3 length is 15 residues. Worth noting for this clonotype: Its antigen is not known. This CDR3 is missing its conserved last phenylalanine or tryptophan, likely due to a read error.

Overall study results and limits: Compared with basal-like, luminal-like tumors shared significantly more repertoire with nontumor tissue. Findings are consistent with lymph node origin and intratumoral expansion of most tumor T cells.

This chain uses TRBV2 with TRBJ1-4; D is unclear. Source material: axillary lymph node tissue. This clonotype originated in a female donor with breast cancer. Some clones in this sample may be carry-over from other donors' samples. CDR3 coding DNA: TGTGCCAGCAGTCTAAGAAGGGTATCTAATGAAAAGCTGTTTCTT. As protein: CASSLRRVSNEKLFL.